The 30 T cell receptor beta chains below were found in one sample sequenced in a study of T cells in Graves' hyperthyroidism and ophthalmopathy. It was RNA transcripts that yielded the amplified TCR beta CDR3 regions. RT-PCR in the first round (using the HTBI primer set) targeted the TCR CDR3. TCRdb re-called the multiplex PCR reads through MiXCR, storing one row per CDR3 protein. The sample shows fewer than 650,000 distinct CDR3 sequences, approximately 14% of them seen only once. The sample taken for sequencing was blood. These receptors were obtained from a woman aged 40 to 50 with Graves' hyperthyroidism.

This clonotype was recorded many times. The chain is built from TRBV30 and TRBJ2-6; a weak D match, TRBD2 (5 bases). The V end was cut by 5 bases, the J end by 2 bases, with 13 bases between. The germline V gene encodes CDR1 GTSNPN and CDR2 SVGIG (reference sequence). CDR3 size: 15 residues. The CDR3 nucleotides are TGTGCCTGGGTCCGGGGTTATGCTGGGGCCAACGTCCTGACTTTC. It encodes CAWVRGYAGANVLTF.

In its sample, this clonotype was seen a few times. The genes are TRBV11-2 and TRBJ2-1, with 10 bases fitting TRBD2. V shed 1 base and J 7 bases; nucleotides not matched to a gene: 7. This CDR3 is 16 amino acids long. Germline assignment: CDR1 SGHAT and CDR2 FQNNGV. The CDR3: CASSLVFLAGVNEQFF. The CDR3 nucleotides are TGTGCCAGCAGCTTAGTCTTCCTAGCGGGAGTGAATGAGCAGTTCTTC. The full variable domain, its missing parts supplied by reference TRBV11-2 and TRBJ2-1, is EAGVAQSPRYKIIEKRQSVAFWCNPISGHATLYWYQQILGQGPKLLIQFQNNGVVDDSQLPKDRFSAERLKGVDSTLKIQPAKLEDSAVYLCASSLVFLAGVNEQFFGPGTRLTVL.

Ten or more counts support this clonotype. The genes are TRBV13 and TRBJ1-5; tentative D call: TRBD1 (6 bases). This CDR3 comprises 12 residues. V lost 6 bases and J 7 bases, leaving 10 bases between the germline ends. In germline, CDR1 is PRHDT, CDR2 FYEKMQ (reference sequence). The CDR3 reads CASSQGQQPQHF. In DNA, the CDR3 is TGTGCCAGCAGTCAGGGGCAACAGCCCCAGCATTTT.

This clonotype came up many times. DNA for the CDR3: TGTGCCAGCAGCTTAGATCCCCAGGGATTCCTTTATGGCTACACCTTC. It encodes CASSLDPQGFLYGYTF. The chain uses TRBV11-2 and TRBJ1-2; D is possibly TRBD1 (5 bases). Germline CDR1 is SGHAT and CDR2 is FQNNGV. Trimming took 0 bases from V and 5 from J, leaving 16 bases between them. The CDR3 runs to 16 residues.

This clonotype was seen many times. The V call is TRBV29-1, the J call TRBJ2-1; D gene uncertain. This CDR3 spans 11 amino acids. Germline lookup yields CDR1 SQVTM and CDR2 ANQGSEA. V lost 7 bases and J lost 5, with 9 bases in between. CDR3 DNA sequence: TGCAGCGCTGGAAAGAACAATGAGCAGTTCTTC. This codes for CSAGKNNEQFF.

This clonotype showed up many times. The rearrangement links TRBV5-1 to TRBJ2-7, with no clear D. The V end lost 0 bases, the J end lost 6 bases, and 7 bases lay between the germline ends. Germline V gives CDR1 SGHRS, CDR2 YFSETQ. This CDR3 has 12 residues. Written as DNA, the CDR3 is TGCGCCAGCAGCTTGGTAGGGATCGAGCAGTACTTC. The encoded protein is CASSLVGIEQYF. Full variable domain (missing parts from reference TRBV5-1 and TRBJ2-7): KAGVTQTPRYLIKTRGQQVTLSCSPISGHRSVSWYQQTPGQGLQFLFEYFSETQRNKGNFPGRFSGRQFSNSRSEMNVSTLELGDSALYLCASSLVGIEQYFGPGTRLTVT.

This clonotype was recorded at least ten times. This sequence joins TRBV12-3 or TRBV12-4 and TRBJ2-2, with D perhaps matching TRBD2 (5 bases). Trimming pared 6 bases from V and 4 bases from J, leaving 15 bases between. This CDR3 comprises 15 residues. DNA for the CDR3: TGTGCCAGCAGCCTAGCCCGGGTTGGCACCGGGGAGCTGTTTTTT. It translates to CASSLARVGTGELFF.

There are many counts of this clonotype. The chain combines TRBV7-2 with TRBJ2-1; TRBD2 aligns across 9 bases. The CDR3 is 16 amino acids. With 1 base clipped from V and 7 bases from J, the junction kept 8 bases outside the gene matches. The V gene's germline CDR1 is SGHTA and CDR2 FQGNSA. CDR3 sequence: CASSLGGASGKNEQFF. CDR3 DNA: TGTGCCAGCAGCTTAGGTGGGGCTAGCGGGAAAAATGAGCAGTTCTTC.

The CDR3 DNA sequence: TGTGCCAGCAGCATGAAGGTCGGCTCACCCCTCCACTTT. Its protein is CASSMKVGSPLHF. The chain joins TRBV9 to TRBJ1-6; D gene ambiguous. This CDR3 comprises 13 residues. Germline-derived CDR1 and CDR2 are SGDLS and YYNGEE. V lost 4 bases and J 10 bases, leaving 12 bases between the germline ends.

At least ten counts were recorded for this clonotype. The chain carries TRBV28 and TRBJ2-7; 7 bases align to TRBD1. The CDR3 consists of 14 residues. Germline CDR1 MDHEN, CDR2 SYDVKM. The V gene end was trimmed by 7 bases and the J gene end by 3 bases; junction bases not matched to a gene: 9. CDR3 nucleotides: TGTGCCAGCACCTCACCCGGACAGGACTACGAGCAGTACTTC. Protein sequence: CASTSPGQDYEQYF.

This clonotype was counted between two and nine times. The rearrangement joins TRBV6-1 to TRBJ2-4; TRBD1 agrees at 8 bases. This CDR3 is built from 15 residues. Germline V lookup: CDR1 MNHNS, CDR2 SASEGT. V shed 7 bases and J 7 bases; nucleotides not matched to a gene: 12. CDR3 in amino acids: CASNPAQGAMNIQYF. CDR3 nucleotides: TGTGCCAGCAACCCCGCCCAGGGGGCGATGAACATTCAGTACTTC.

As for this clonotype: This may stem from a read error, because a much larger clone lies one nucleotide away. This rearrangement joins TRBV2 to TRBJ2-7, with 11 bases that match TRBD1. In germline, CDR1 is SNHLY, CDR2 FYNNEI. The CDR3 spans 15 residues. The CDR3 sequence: CTSSEVGTGGYEQYF. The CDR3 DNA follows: TGTACCAGCAGTGAAGTGGGGACAGGGGGCTACGAGCAGTACTTC.

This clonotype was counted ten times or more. The CDR3 loop reads CASSGTDEQYF. The DNA of the CDR3 is TGTGCCAGCAGCGGGACAGACGAGCAGTACTTC. The V gene is TRBV2, the J gene TRBJ2-7, with 7 positions matching TRBD1. V was pared by 6 bases and J by 5 bases, with 1 base of the junction left unmatched. Germline V CDR1 and CDR2: SNHLY, FYNNEI. There are 11 residues in the CDR3.

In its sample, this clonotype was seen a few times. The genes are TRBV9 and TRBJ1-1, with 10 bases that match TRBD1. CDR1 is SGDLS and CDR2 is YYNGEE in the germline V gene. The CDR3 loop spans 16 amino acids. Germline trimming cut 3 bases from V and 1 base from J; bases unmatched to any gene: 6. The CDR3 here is CASSATRDRGNTEAFF. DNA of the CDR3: TGTGCCAGCAGCGCCACCCGGGACAGGGGGAACACTGAAGCTTTCTTT.

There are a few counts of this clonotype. CDR3: CASSESLVGYYNEQFF. CDR3 bases: TGTGCCAGCAGTGAATCCTTAGTGGGGTATTACAATGAGCAGTTCTTC. The V and J genes are TRBV25-1 and TRBJ2-1; the D is unclear. V lost 1 base and J lost 4, with 14 bases in between. CDR1 is MGHDK and CDR2 is SYGVNS in the germline V gene. The CDR3 contains 16 residues. Using reference TRBV25-1 and TRBJ2-1 for the parts outside the CDR3, the full variable domain is EADIYQTPRYLVIGTGKKITLECSQTMGHDKMYWYQQDPGMELHLIHYSYGVNSTEKGDLSSESTVSRIRTEHFPLTLESARPSHTSQYLCASSESLVGYYNEQFFGPGTRLTVL.

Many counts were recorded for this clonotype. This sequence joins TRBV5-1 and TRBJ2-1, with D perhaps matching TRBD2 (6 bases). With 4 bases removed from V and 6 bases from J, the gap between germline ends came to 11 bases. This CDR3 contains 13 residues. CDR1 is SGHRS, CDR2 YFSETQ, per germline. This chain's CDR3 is CASSKDYPNEQFF. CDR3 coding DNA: TGCGCCAGCAGCAAGGACTACCCCAATGAGCAGTTCTTC.

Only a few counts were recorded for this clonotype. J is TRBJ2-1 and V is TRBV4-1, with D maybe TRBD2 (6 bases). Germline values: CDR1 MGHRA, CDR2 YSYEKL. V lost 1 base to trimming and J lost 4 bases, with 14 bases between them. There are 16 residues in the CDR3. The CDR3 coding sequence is TGCGCCAGCAGCCAAGCGGGAGCCGAAAATTACAATGAGCAGTTCTTC. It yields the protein CASSQAGAENYNEQFF.

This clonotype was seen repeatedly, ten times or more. The chain's CDR3 is CASTEGHLKANIQYF. CDR3 sequence (DNA): TGTGCCAGCACGGAGGGACATCTTAAAGCAAACATTCAGTACTTC. V is TRBV28 and J is TRBJ2-4; D could derive from TRBD1 or TRBD2 (6 bases each). There are 15 residues in the CDR3. Trimming left V 7 bases short and J 6 bases short, with 19 bases between. Germline values: CDR1 MDHEN, CDR2 SYDVKM.

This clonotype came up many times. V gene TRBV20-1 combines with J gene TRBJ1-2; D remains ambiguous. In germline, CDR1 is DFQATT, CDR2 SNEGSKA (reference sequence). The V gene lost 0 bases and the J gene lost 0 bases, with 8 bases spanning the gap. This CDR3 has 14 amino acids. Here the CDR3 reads CSAREQKANYGYTF. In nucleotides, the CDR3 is TGCAGTGCTAGAGAGCAGAAGGCTAACTATGGCTACACCTTC.

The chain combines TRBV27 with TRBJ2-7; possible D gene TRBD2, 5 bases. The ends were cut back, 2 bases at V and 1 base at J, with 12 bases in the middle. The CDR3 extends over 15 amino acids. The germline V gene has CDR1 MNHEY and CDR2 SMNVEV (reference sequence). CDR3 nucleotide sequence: TGTGCCAGCAGTTTAAAAGGACTGAATTCCTACGAGCAGTACTTC. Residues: CASSLKGLNSYEQYF.

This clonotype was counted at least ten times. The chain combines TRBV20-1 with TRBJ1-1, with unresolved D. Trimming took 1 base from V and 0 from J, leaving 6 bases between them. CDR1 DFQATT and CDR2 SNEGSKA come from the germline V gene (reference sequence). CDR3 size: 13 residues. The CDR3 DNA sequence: TGCAGTGCTAGAGGGCTGTTGAACACTGAAGCTTTCTTT. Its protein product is CSARGLLNTEAFF.

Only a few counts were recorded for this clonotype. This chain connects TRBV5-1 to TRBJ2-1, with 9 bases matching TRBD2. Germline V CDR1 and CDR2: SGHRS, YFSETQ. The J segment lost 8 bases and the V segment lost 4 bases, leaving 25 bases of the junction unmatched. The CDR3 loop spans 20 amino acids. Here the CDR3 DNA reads TGCGCCAGCAGCGGGGCCCGAGGGGACAGCCTTAGCGGGAGTTTCTATGAGCAGTTCTTC. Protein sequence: CASSGARGDSLSGSFYEQFF.

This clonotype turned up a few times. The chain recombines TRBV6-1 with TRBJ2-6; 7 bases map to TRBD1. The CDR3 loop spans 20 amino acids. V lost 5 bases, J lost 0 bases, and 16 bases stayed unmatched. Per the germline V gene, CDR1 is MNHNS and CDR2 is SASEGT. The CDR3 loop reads CASSPLVDRPARSGANVLTF. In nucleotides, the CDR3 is TGTGCCAGCAGTCCCCTCGTGGACAGGCCGGCCCGCTCTGGGGCCAACGTCCTGACTTTC.

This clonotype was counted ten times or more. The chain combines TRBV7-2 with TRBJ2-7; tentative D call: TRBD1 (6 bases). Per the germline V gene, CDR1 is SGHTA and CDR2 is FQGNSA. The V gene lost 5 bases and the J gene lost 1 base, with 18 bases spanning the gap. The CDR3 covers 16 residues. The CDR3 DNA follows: TGTGCCAGCAGCCCCCCCGGGACAAAGGGGTCCTACGAGCAGTACTTC. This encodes CASSPPGTKGSYEQYF.

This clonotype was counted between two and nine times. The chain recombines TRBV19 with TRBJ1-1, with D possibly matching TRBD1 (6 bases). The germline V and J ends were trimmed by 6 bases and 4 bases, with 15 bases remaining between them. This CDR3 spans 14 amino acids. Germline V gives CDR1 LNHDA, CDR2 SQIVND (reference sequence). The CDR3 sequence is CASSIPQGITEAFF. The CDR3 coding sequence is TGTGCCAGTAGCATCCCCCAGGGGATCACTGAAGCTTTCTTT. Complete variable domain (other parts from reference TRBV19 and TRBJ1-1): DGGITQSPKYLFRKEGQNVTLSCEQNLNHDAMYWYRQDPGQGLRLIYYSQIVNDFQKGDIAEGYSVSREKKESFPLTVTSAQKNPTAFYLCASSIPQGITEAFFGQGTRLTVV.

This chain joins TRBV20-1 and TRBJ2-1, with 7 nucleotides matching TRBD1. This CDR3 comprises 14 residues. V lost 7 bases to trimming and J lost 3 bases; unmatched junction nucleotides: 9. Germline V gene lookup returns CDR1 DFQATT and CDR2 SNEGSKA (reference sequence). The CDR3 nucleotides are TGCAGTGGCCGGGACAGCGGACTCTACAATGAGCAGTTCTTC. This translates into CSGRDSGLYNEQFF.

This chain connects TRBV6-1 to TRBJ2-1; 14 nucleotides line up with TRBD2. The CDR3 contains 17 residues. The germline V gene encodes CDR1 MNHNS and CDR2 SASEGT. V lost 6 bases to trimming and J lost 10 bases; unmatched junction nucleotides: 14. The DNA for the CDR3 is TGTGCCAGCAGCCCTCCGGGACTAGCGGGAGCGGAGCTCGAGCAGTTCTTC. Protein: CASSPPGLAGAELEQFF.

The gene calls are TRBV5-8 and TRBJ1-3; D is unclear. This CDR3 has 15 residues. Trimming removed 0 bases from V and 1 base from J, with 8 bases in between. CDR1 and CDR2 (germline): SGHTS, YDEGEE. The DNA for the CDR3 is TGTGCCAGCAGCTTGGGATCCAGATCTGGAAACACCATATATTTT. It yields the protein CASSLGSRSGNTIYF.

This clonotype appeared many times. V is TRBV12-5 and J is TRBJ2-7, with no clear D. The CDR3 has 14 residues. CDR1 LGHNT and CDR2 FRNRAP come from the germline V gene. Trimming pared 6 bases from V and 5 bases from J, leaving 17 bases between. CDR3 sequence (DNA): TGTGCTAGTGGACACTTTACCCCAGCGCACGAGCAGTACTTC. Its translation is CASGHFTPAHEQYF.

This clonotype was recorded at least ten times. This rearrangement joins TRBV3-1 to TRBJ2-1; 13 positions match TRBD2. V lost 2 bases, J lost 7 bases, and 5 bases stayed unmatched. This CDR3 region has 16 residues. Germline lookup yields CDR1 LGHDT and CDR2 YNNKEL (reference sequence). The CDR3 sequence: CASSQSGLAGANEQFF. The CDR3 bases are TGTGCCAGCAGCCAATCCGGACTAGCGGGAGCAAATGAGCAGTTCTTC.